This entry lists 5 T cell receptor beta chains sequenced from one sample in a study of OX40 agonist ivuxolimab in advanced cancers. TCRdb's copy holds only in-frame clones and misses some; the assay was immunoSEQ multiplex PCR. Of about 42,000 clones in the sample, 75% to 90% were seen once. The starting material was CD4+ or CD8+ T cells sorted from blood, obtained in a trial of the OX40 agonist ivuxolimab. These receptor sequences come from an adult with an advanced solid tumor such as melanoma, head and neck, liver or kidney cancer.

This clone came up once. V usage is TRBV18 and J usage is TRBJ1-6, with D tentatively TRBD1 (6 bases). The CDR3 spans 16 residues. Trimming left V 4 bases short and J 3 bases short, with 13 bases between. CDR1 is KGHSH and CDR2 is LQKENI in the germline V gene. The CDR3 sequence: CASSLSRGGYNSPLHF. CDR3 nucleotide sequence: TGTGCCAGCTCACTATCGAGGGGGGGCTATAATTCACCCCTCCACTTT.

This clone occurred a few times. This chain connects TRBV5-6 to TRBJ1-5; no definite D call. Germline-derived CDR1 and CDR2 are SGHDT and YYEEEE. The germline V and J ends were trimmed by 0 bases and 4 bases, with 2 bases remaining between them. The CDR3 loop spans 12 amino acids. CDR3 in amino acids: CASSLVNQPQHF. Here the CDR3 DNA reads TGTGCCAGCAGCTTGGTAAATCAGCCCCAGCATTTT.

This clone has a single count. The chain carries TRBV4-3 and TRBJ1-2; D not resolved. V was shortened by 3 bases and J by 5 bases, with 13 bases between the two germline ends. CDR1 and CDR2 (germline): LGHNA, YSLEER. The CDR3 sequence is 14 residues long. The CDR3 bases are TGCGCCAGCAGCCATAACACTGGAGTGTATGGCTACACCTTC. Protein product: CASSHNTGVYGYTF.

This clone has more than one count but fewer than ten. CDR3 residues: CASSLMTNTEAFF. The CDR3 DNA reads TGTGCCAGCAGTTTAATGACGAACACTGAAGCTTTCTTT. V and J are TRBV27 and TRBJ1-1; D gene unclear. Germline values: CDR1 MNHEY, CDR2 SMNVEV (reference sequence). Trimming took off 2 bases at V and 1 base at J, with 5 bases between the two ends. The CDR3 length is 13 residues.

The gene calls are TRBV18 and TRBJ1-5; the D is unclear. The germline CDR1 and CDR2 sequences are KGHSH and LQKENI. The V gene lost 1 base and the J gene lost 0 bases, with 16 bases spanning the gap. This CDR3 comprises 18 residues. CDR3 sequence reads: CASSPRSPREYSNQPQHF. CDR3 DNA sequence: TGTGCCAGCTCACCACGTTCACCGCGAGAGTATAGCAATCAGCCCCAGCATTTT.